These 28 T cell receptor beta chains came from one sample sequenced in a study of shared clonotypes between healthy human individuals. Naive CD8 cells were CD45RO-negative, positively selected for CCR7, excluding terminally differentiated effector memory CD45RA+ cells. Libraries were prepared by immunoSEQ multiplex PCR; TCRdb keeps only in-frame clonotypes and omits some of them. The table has about 2 million clones, about 95% seen once. Input material: naive CD8+ T cells sorted from blood. These TCRs come from a man aged 18 to 29 in good health.

The chain carries TRBV5-6 and TRBJ2-6; 10 positions agree with TRBD2. There are 17 residues in the CDR3. V gave up 6 bases and J gave up 15 bases; unmatched junction bases: 21. Looked up from germline, CDR1 is SGHDT and CDR2 is YYEEEE. The CDR3 region is CASTDMTSGSSKTGLTF. In nucleotides, the CDR3 is TGTGCCAGCACCGACATGACTAGCGGGTCTTCCAAGACCGGCCTGACTTTC. Full variable domain (outside the CDR3, taken from reference TRBV5-6 and TRBJ2-6): DAGVTQSPTHLIKTRGQQVTLRCSPKSGHDTVSWYQQALGQGPQFIFQYYEEEERQRGNFPDRFSGHQFPNYSSELNVNALLLGDSALYLCASTDMTSGSSKTGLTFGAGSRLTVL.

In regard to this clone: Additional DNA sequences in this sample encode the identical CDR3. The V and J genes are TRBV13 and TRBJ2-7; possible D gene TRBD1, 5 bases. Germline CDR1 and CDR2: PRHDT and FYEKMQ (reference sequence). CDR3 length: 12 amino acids. Trimming cost V 4 bases and J 5 bases, with 9 bases left between them. The CDR3 DNA follows: TGTGCCAGCAGCTCCCAGGGAAACGAGCAGTACTTC. Translation gives CASSSQGNEQYF.

The gene calls are TRBV6-5 and TRBJ1-2; tentatively, D is TRBD1 (5 bases). This CDR3 has 11 amino acids. Trimming left V 6 bases short and J 10 bases short, with 12 bases between. Germline CDR1 and CDR2: MNHEY and SVGAGI. The CDR3 DNA follows: TGTGCCAGCAGCTCCGGGGGGGACTACACCTTC. This gives the protein CASSSGGDYTF.

This clone was recorded only once. The chain joins TRBV2 to TRBJ2-1, with 8 bases matching TRBD1. The CDR3 sequence is 16 residues long. The germline CDR1 and CDR2 sequences are SNHLY and FYNNEI. Losses at the gene ends were 4 bases for V and 10 bases for J; bases not matched to a gene: 15. The CDR3 DNA reads as TGTGCCAGCAGTGGCCTGGGACAGGCAGGTCCTGCCGAGCAGTTCTTC. This gives the protein CASSGLGQAGPAEQFF.

The chain is built from TRBV14 and TRBJ2-7; D is uncertain. CDR1 is SGHDN and CDR2 is FVKESK in the germline V gene. V was shortened by 4 bases and J by 2 bases, with 15 bases between the two germline ends. There are 15 residues in the CDR3. CDR3 nucleotides: TGTGCCAGCAGCCCGGGTCTACGGTTGACCTACGAGCAGTACTTC. Translation gives CASSPGLRLTYEQYF.

The chain employs TRBV27 and TRBJ2-3, with unresolved D. The CDR3 consists of 14 residues. CDR1 is MNHEY and CDR2 is SMNVEV in the germline V gene (reference sequence). Trimming stripped 2 bases from V and 4 bases from J, with 10 bases between. DNA for the CDR3: TGTGCCAGCAGTTTAGAGGCCCGGCCAGATACGCAGTATTTT. Translation: CASSLEARPDTQYF.

The chain combines TRBV6-5 with TRBJ2-6; the D gene is possibly TRBD2 (6 bases). This CDR3 is 14 amino acids long. Trimming stripped 7 bases from V and 0 bases from J, with 7 bases between. Germline CDR1 reads MNHEY; CDR2 reads SVGAGI. CDR3 loop: CASKGGSGANVLTF. The CDR3 bases are TGTGCCAGCAAGGGAGGCTCTGGGGCCAACGTCCTGACTTTC.

The rearrangement uses TRBV4-3 and TRBJ1-2; D remains ambiguous. The V and J ends lost 4 bases and 8 bases respectively, with 20 bases between them. In germline, CDR1 is LGHNA, CDR2 YSLEER. This CDR3 region has 15 residues. The CDR3 DNA reads TGCGCCAGCAGCCCCGTGGACGGGGATCCTAGAGGCTACACCTTC. Translation gives CASSPVDGDPRGYTF.

This chain joins TRBV19 and TRBJ1-5; the match to TRBD1 covers 10 bases. Germline lookup yields CDR1 LNHDA and CDR2 SQIVND (reference sequence). J lost 6 bases, V lost 4 bases, and 3 bases had no gene match. This CDR3 region has 14 residues. The CDR3 nucleotides are TGTGCCAGTAGTAGTCGACAGGGGGCTCAGCCCCAGCATTTT. Translating gives CASSSRQGAQPQHF. The full variable domain, with the rest looked up from reference TRBV19 and TRBJ1-5, is DGGITQSPKYLFRKEGQNVTLSCEQNLNHDAMYWYRQDPGQGLRLIYYSQIVNDFQKGDIAEGYSVSREKKESFPLTVTSAQKNPTAFYLCASSSRQGAQPQHFGDGTRLSIL.

This chain connects TRBV4-3 to TRBJ2-2, with 7 bases that match TRBD1. Unmatched junction bases numbered 4, after V lost 3 bases and J lost 6 bases. This CDR3 has 14 residues. CDR1 and CDR2 from the germline V gene are LGHNA and YSLEER. CDR3 region: CASSHYRGAGELFF. The DNA for the CDR3 is TGCGCCAGCAGCCACTACAGGGGAGCCGGGGAGCTGTTTTTT.

This rearrangement joins TRBV7-2 to TRBJ1-5; 10 nucleotides match TRBD1. Looked up from germline, CDR1 is SGHTA and CDR2 is FQGNSA. V trimming: 5 bases; J trimming: 4 bases; junction bases outside the gene matches: 2. This CDR3 is 14 amino acids long. CDR3 coding DNA: TGTGCCAGCAGCCGGACAGGGGGGAATCAGCCCCAGCATTTT. As protein: CASSRTGGNQPQHF.

The V gene is TRBV7-9, the J gene TRBJ2-7, with 7 bases aligning to TRBD1. CDR3 length: 15 residues. Losses at the gene ends were 3 bases for V and 4 bases for J; bases not matched to a gene: 9. CDR1 and CDR2 from the germline V gene are SEHNR and FQNEAQ (reference sequence). The chain's CDR3 is CASSFGTAIGYEQYF. Written as DNA, the CDR3 is TGTGCCAGCAGCTTCGGGACAGCCATCGGGTACGAGCAGTACTTC.

V gene TRBV4-3 combines with J gene TRBJ1-5; D is undetermined. Germline CDR1 reads LGHNA; CDR2 reads YSLEER. With 0 bases removed from V and 4 bases from J, the gap between germline ends came to 10 bases. The CDR3 is 15 residues long. CDR3 DNA sequence: TGCGCCAGCAGCCAAGATTGGCAGCAGAATCAGCCCCAGCATTTT. Translation gives CASSQDWQQNQPQHF.

This rearrangement joins TRBV21-1 to TRBJ2-5; no check of the table's D call, TRBD1, against the DNA was made. TRBV21-1 is a pseudogene locus. The CDR3 has 15 amino acids. This CDR3 reads CASSPGQGCQETQYF. The DNA of the CDR3 is TGTGCCAGCAGCCCTGGACAGGGTTGCCAAGAGACCCAGTACTTC.

The chain joins TRBV5-6 to TRBJ1-1; D is possibly TRBD1 (6 bases). The CDR3 has 13 residues. Germline assignment: CDR1 SGHDT and CDR2 YYEEEE. Trimming pared 3 bases from V and 5 bases from J, leaving 11 bases between. CDR3 residues: CASSWGTPTEAFF. DNA for the CDR3: TGTGCCAGCAGCTGGGGGACACCGACTGAAGCTTTCTTT.

On this clone: Other DNA sequences in this specimen translate into the identical CDR3. This rearrangement joins TRBV6-5 to TRBJ2-1, with D perhaps matching TRBD2 (7 bases). Trimming pared 4 bases from V and 5 bases from J, leaving 12 bases between. CDR1 MNHEY and CDR2 SVGAGI come from the germline V gene. This CDR3 contains 14 residues. The chain's CDR3 is CASSWGLADNEQFF. CDR3 sequence (DNA): TGTGCCAGCAGTTGGGGGCTAGCGGACAATGAGCAGTTCTTC.

This clone was observed a handful of times. The chain is built from TRBV2 and TRBJ1-5; no clear D gene. This CDR3 spans 14 amino acids. The germline gives CDR1 SNHLY, CDR2 FYNNEI. V lost 3 bases and J 1 base, leaving 7 bases between the germline ends. The DNA for the CDR3 is TGTGCCAGCAGTGATGGGTTAAGCAATCAGCCCCAGCATTTT. It encodes CASSDGLSNQPQHF.

This clone appeared many times. The genes are TRBV11-1 and TRBJ2-7; the D gene is possibly TRBD2 (6 bases). Trimming shortened V by 4 bases and J by 6 bases, and 19 bases separated the two germline ends. This CDR3 has 15 amino acids. CDR1 is SGHAT, CDR2 FQDESV, per germline (reference sequence). CDR3 residues: CASSSGARMGGEQYF. The CDR3 DNA is TGTGCCAGCAGCTCCGGGGCCCGGATGGGGGGCGAGCAGTACTTC. Full variable domain (missing parts from reference TRBV11-1 and TRBJ2-7): EAEVAQSPRYKITEKSQAVAFWCDPISGHATLYWYRQILGQGPELLVQFQDESVVDDSQLPKDRFSAERLKGVDSTLKIQPAELGDSAMYLCASSSGARMGGEQYFGPGTRLTVT.

The CDR3 coding sequence is TGTGCCTGGACCGTGACGAGCGATGGGGAGCTGTTTTTT. Translation: CAWTVTSDGELFF. The gene calls are TRBV30 and TRBJ2-2; D gene unclear. Between the trimmed V and J ends, which lost 4 bases and 8 bases, there was a span of 14 bases. The CDR3 has 13 amino acids. The germline V gene has CDR1 GTSNPN and CDR2 SVGIG (reference sequence).

The CDR3 sequence: CASSFTSETQYF. CDR3 DNA sequence: TGTGCCAGCAGCTTTACCTCGGAGACCCAGTACTTC. V is TRBV5-8 and J is TRBJ2-5; D uncertain. Germline assignment: CDR1 SGHTS and CDR2 YDEGEE. The germline V and J ends were trimmed by 2 bases and 5 bases, with 7 bases remaining between them. The CDR3 contains 12 residues.

The chain is built from TRBV6-5 and TRBJ2-7; 9 positions match TRBD1. The CDR3 has 13 residues. Germline lookup yields CDR1 MNHEY and CDR2 SVGAGI. Losses at the gene ends were 5 bases for V and 6 bases for J; bases not matched to a gene: 5. Here the CDR3 DNA reads TGTGCCAGCAGTCGGGACAGGGTGGGCGAGCAGTACTTC. Protein product: CASSRDRVGEQYF.

The gene calls are TRBV7-9 and TRBJ2-1; no definite D call. V was shortened by 3 bases and J by 5 bases, with 5 bases between the two germline ends. This CDR3 has 12 amino acids. Per the germline V gene, CDR1 is SEHNR and CDR2 is FQNEAQ (reference sequence). CDR3 sequence: CASSFMDNEQFF. The DNA for the CDR3 is TGTGCCAGCAGCTTTATGGACAATGAGCAGTTCTTC.

Regarding this clone: This sample also contains other DNA sequences that code for the same CDR3. The chain links TRBV11-2 to TRBJ2-3; 14 nucleotides agree with TRBD2. The trim removed 5 bases at V and 3 bases at J, leaving 1 base unmatched. This CDR3 has 15 residues. CDR1 and CDR2 from the germline V gene are SGHAT and FQNNGV. The CDR3 region is CASSRTSGGTDTQYF. The CDR3 coding sequence is TGTGCCAGCAGCCGGACTAGCGGGGGGACAGATACGCAGTATTTT.

This clone was counted once. The rearrangement joins TRBV14 to TRBJ1-4, with D perhaps TRBD1 (5 bases). The germline V gene has CDR1 SGHDN and CDR2 FVKESK. V lost 4 bases to trimming and J lost 8 bases, with 11 bases between them. The CDR3 totals 13 residues. CDR3 region: CASSLGLGEKLFF. As DNA, the CDR3 is TGTGCCAGCAGCCTGGGACTGGGGGAAAAACTGTTTTTT. The full variable domain, in which reference TRBV14 and TRBJ1-4 provide the parts outside the CDR3, is EAGVTQFPSHSVIEKGQTVTLRCDPISGHDNLYWYRRVMGKEIKFLLHFVKESKQDESGMPNNRFLAERTGGTYSTLKVQPAELEDSGVYFCASSLGLGEKLFFGSGTQLSVL.

The V call is TRBV6-6, the J call TRBJ2-2; D is unclear. V was clipped by 0 bases and J by 4 bases, with 3 bases between them. The germline gives CDR1 MNHNY, CDR2 SVGAGI (reference sequence). The CDR3 has 13 residues. The DNA for the CDR3 is TGTGCCAGCAGTTACTCTTTCACCGGGGAGCTGTTTTTT. Translated, it gives CASSYSFTGELFF.

The genes are TRBV5-5 and TRBJ2-4; 7 bases line up with TRBD2. The CDR3 has 13 residues. V lost 5 bases and J lost 6; bases outside the gene matches: 5. Germline loops: CDR1 SGHKS, CDR2 YYEKEE (reference sequence). As DNA, the CDR3 is TGTGCCAGCAGGATTTGGGGGGGAAACATTCAGTACTTC. This sequence encodes CASRIWGGNIQYF.

The gene calls are TRBV10-3 and TRBJ2-2; D remains unclear. The length of the CDR3 is 11 residues. CDR1 ENHRY and CDR2 SYGVKD come from the germline V gene. Deletions cut 8 bases from V and 5 bases from J, with 6 bases between. The CDR3 is CAIAGTGELFF. The DNA for the CDR3 is TGTGCCATCGCCGGAACCGGGGAGCTGTTTTTT.

In DNA, the CDR3 is TGTGCCAGCAGCTTCGTCAACAGGGGGCGGAACACCGGGGAGCTGTTTTTT. This encodes CASSFVNRGRNTGELFF. V usage is TRBV13 and J usage is TRBJ2-2, with 9 bases fitting TRBD1. Germline loops: CDR1 PRHDT, CDR2 FYEKMQ (reference sequence). The trim removed 3 bases at V and 1 base at J, leaving 6 bases unmatched. This CDR3 is built from 17 residues.